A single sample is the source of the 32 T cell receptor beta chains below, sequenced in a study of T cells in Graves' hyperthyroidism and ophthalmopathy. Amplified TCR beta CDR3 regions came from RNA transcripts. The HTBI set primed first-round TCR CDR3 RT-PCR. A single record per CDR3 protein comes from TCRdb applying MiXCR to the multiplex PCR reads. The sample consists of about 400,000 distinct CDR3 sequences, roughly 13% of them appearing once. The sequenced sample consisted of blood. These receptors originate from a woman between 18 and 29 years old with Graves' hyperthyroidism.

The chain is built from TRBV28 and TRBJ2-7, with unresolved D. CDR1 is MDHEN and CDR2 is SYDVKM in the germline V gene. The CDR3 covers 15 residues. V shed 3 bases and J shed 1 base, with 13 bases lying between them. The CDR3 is CASSFPSLQSYEQYF. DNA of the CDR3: TGTGCCAGCAGTTTCCCCTCTTTGCAGTCCTACGAGCAGTACTTC.

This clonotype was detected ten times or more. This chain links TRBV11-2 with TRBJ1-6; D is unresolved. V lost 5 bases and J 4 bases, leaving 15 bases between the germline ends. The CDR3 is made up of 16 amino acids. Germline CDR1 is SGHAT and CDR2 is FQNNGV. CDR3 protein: CASSPRPKVYNSPLHF. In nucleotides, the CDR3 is TGTGCCAGCAGCCCACGACCTAAGGTTTATAATTCACCCCTCCACTTT.

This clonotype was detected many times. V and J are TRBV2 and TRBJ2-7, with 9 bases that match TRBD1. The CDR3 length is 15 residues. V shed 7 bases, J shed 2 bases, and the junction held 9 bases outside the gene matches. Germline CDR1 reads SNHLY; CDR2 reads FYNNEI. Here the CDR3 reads CASIMIWDRAYEQYF. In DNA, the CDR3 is TGTGCCAGCATAATGATATGGGACAGGGCCTACGAGCAGTACTTC.

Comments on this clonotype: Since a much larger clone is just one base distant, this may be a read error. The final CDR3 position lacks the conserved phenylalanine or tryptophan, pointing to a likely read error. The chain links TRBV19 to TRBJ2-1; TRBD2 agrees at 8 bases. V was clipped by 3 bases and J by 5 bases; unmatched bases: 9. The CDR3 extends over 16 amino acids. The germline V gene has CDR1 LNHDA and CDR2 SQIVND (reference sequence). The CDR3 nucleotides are TGTGCCAGTAGTATGCCGCAGGGACTAGGGAACAATGAGCAGTTCTCC. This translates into CASSMPQGLGNNEQFS.

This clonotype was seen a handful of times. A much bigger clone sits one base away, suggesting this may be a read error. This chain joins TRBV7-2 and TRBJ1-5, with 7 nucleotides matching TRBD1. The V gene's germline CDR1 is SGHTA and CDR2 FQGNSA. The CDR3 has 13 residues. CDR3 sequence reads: CAGSLVGQGAQHF. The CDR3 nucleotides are TGTGCCGGCAGCTTAGTAGGTCAGGGGGCCCAGCATTTT.

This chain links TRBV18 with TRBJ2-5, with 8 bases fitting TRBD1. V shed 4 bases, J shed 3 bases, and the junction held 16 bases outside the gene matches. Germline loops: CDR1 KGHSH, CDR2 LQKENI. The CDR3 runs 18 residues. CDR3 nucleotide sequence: TGTGCCAGCTCACACCGAGACCAGGGGGCATGGAGTGAAGAGACCCAGTACTTC. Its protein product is CASSHRDQGAWSEETQYF. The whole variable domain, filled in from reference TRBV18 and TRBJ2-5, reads NAGVMQNPRHLVRRRGQEARLRCSPMKGHSHVYWYRQLPEEGLKFMVYLQKENIIDESGMPKERFSAEFPKEGPSILRIQQVVRGDSAAYFCASSHRDQGAWSEETQYFGPGTRLLVL.

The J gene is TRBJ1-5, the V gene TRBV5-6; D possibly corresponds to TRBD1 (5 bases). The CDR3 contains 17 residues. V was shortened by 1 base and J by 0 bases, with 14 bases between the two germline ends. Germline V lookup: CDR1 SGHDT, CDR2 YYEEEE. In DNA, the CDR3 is TGTGCCAGCAGCTTGCGGGTGGGGGGATATAGCAATCAGCCCCAGCATTTT. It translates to CASSLRVGGYSNQPQHF.

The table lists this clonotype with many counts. The DNA for the CDR3 is TGTGCCAGCAGCCCGGGGGGGAAAGAGACCCAGTACTTC. Translation gives CASSPGGKETQYF. V gene TRBV7-8 combines with J gene TRBJ2-5; TRBD2 aligns across 8 bases. The CDR3 extends over 13 amino acids. The germline gives CDR1 SGHVS, CDR2 FQNEAQ. V was pared by 5 bases and J by 3 bases, with 2 bases of the junction left unmatched. Full variable domain (remainder filled in from reference TRBV7-8 and TRBJ2-5): GAGVSQSPRYKVAKRGQDVALRCDPISGHVSLFWYQQALGQGPEFLTYFQNEAQLDKSGLPSDRFFAERPEGSVSTLKIQRTQQEDSAVYLCASSPGGKETQYFGPGTRLLVL.

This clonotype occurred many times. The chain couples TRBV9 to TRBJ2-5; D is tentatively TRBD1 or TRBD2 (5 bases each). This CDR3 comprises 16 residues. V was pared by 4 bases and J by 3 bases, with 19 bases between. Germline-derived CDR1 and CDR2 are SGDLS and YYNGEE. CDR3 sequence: CASSNILAGREETQYF. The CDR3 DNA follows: TGTGCCAGCAGCAACATCTTGGCAGGGCGGGAAGAGACCCAGTACTTC.

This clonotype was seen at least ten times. The CDR3 here is CASSPRGQGVGTEAFF. The CDR3 DNA is TGTGCCAGCAGTCCGAGGGGACAGGGGGTAGGCACTGAAGCTTTCTTT. The rearrangement uses TRBV27 and TRBJ1-1; TRBD1 matches 11 bases. CDR1 and CDR2 from the germline V gene are MNHEY and SMNVEV (reference sequence). The CDR3 is made up of 16 amino acids. Trimming took 5 bases from V and 4 from J; bases not matched to a gene: 9.

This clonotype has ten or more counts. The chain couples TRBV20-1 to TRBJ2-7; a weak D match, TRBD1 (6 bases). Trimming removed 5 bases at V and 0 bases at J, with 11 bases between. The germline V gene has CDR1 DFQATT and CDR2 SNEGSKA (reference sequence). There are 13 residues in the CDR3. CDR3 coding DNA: TGCAGTGCTGGTGGGGGCCGCTCCTACGAGCAGTACTTC. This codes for CSAGGGRSYEQYF.

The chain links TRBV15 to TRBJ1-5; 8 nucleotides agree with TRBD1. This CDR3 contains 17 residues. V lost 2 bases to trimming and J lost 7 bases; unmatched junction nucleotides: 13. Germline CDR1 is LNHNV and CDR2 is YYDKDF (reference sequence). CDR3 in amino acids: CATSRLGQGRISQPQHF. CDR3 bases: TGTGCCACCAGCAGACTCGGACAGGGAAGGATCAGCCAGCCCCAGCATTTT.

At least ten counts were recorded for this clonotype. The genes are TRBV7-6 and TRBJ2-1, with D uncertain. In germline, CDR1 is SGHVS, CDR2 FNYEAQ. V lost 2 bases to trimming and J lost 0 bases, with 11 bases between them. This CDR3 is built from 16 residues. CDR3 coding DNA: TGTGCCAGCAGCTTACAGGATCTCAGCTCCTACAATGAGCAGTTCTTC. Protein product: CASSLQDLSSYNEQFF.

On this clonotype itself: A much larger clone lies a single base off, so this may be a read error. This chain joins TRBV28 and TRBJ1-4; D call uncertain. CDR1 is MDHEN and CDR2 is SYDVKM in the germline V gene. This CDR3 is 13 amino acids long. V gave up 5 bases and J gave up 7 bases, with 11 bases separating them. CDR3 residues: CASSPGVGEKLFF. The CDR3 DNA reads TGTGCCAGCAGTCCTGGGGTGGGTGAAAAACTGTTTTTT.

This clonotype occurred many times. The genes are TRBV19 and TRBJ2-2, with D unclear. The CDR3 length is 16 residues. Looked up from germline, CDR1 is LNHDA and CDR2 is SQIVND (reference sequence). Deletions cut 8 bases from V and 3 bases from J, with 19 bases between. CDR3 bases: TGTGCCAGTGCCTCCGGGTCCTTTACTTACACCGGGGAGCTGTTTTTT. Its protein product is CASASGSFTYTGELFF.

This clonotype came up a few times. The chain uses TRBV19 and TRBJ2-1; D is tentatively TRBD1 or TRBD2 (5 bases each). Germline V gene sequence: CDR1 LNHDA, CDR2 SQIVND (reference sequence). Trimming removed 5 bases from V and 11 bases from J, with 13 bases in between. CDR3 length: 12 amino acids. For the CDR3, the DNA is TGTGCCAGTAGTGCGCCGGGACCCCAGCAGTTCTTC. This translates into CASSAPGPQQFF.

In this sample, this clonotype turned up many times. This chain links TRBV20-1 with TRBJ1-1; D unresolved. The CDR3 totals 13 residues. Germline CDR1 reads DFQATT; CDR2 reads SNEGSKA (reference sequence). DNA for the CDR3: TGCAGCCCGTCGTACGGGGAGAACACTGAAGCTTTCTTT. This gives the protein CSPSYGENTEAFF.

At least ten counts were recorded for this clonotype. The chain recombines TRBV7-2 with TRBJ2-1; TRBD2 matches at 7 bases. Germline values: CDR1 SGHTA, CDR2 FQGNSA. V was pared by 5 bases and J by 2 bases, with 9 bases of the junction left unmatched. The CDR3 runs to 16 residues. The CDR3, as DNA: TGTGCCAGCAGCACCAATGAGGGAGGGCCCTACAATGAGCAGTTCTTC. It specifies CASSTNEGGPYNEQFF.

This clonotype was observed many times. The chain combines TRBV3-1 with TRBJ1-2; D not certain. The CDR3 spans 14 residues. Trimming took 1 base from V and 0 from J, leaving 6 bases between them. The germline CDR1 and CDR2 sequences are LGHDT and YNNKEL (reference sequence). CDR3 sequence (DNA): TGTGCCAGCAGCCAAGGTATTTCTAACTATGGCTACACCTTC. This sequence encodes CASSQGISNYGYTF.

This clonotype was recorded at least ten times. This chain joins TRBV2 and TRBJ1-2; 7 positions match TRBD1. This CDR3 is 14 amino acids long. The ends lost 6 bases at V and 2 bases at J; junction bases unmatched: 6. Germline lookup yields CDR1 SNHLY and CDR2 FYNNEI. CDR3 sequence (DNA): TGTGCCAGCAGAACAGGGGTGGGGAACTATGGCTACACCTTC. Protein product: CASRTGVGNYGYTF.

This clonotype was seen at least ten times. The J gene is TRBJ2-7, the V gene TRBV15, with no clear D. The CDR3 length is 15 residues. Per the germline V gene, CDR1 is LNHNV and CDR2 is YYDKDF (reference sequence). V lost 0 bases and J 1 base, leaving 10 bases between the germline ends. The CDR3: CATSRDYAGSYEQYF. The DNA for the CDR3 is TGTGCCACCAGCAGAGATTATGCCGGTTCCTACGAGCAGTACTTC.

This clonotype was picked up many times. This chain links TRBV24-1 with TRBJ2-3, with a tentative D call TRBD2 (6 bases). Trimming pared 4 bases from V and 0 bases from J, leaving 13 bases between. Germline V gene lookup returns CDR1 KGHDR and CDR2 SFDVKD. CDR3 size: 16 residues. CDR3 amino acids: CATSEPPGTSTDTQYF. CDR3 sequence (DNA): TGTGCCACCAGTGAACCCCCCGGGACTAGCACAGATACGCAGTATTTT.

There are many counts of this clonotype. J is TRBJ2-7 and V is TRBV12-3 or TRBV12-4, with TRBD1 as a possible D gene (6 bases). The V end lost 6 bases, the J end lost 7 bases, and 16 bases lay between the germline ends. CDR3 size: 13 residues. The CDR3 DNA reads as TGTGCCAGCAGCAATACAGGGATTAGGGAGCAGTACTTC. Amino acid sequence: CASSNTGIREQYF.

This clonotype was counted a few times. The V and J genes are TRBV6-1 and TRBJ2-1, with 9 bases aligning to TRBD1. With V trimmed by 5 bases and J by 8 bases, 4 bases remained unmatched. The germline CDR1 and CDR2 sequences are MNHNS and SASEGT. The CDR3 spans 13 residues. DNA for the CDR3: TGTGCCAGCAGTCGGACAGGGGTTCATGAGCAGTTCTTC. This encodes CASSRTGVHEQFF.

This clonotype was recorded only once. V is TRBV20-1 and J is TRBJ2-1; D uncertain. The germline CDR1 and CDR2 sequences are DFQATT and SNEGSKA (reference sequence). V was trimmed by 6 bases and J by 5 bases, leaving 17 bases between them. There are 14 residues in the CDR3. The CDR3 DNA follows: TGCAGTGCCCGCCCCGGACGATTCAACAATGAGCAGTTCTTC. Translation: CSARPGRFNNEQFF.

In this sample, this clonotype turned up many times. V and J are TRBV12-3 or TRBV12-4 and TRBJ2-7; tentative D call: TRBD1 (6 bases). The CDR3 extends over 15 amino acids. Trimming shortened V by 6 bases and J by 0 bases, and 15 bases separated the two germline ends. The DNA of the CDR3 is TGTGCCAGCAGAACTGACAGGTCCTACTCCTACGAGCAGTACTTC. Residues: CASRTDRSYSYEQYF.

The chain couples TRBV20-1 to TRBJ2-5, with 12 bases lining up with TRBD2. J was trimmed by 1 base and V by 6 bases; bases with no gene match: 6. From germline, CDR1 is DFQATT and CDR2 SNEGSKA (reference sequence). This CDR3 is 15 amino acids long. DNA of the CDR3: TGCAGTGCCCGCGGACTAGCGGGACCCCAAGAGACCCAGTACTTC. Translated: CSARGLAGPQETQYF.

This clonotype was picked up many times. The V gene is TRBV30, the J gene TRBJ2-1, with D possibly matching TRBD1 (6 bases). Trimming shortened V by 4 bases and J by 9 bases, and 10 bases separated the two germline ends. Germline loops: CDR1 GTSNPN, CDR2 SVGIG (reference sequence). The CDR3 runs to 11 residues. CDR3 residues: CAWTGAGEQFF. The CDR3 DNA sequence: TGTGCCTGGACAGGGGCGGGTGAGCAGTTCTTC.

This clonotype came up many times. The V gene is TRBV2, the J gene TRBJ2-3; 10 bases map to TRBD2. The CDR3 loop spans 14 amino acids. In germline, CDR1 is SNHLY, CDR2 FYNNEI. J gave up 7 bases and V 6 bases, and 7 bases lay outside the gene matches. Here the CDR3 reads CASRTSGGAYTQYF. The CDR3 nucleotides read TGTGCCAGCAGGACCAGCGGGGGGGCGTATACGCAGTATTTT. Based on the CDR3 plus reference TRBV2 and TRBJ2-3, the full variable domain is EPEVTQTPSHQVTQMGQEVILRCVPISNHLYFYWYRQILGQKVEFLVSFYNNEISEKSEIFDDQFSVERPDGSNFTLKIRSTKLEDSAMYFCASRTSGGAYTQYFGPGTRLTVL.

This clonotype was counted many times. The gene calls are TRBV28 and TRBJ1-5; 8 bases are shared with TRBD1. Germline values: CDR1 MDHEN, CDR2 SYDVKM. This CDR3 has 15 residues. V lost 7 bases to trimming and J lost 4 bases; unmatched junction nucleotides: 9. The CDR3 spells CASTEDRAFNQPQHF. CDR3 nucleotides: TGTGCCAGCACCGAGGACAGGGCGTTTAATCAGCCCCAGCATTTT.

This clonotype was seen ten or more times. The CDR3 region is CAILTTSGSYNEQFF. The DNA for the CDR3 is TGTGCCATCCTTACGACTAGCGGTTCCTACAATGAGCAGTTCTTC. This sequence joins TRBV10-3 and TRBJ2-1, with 9 bases matching TRBD2. The CDR3 length is 15 residues. Germline lookup yields CDR1 ENHRY and CDR2 SYGVKD. J gave up 1 base and V 8 bases, and 6 bases lay outside the gene matches.

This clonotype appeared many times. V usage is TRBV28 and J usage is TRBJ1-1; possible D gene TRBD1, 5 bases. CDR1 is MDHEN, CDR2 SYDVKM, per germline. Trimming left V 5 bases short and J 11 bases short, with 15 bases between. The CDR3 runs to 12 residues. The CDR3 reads CASSGDRGRAFF. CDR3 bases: TGTGCCAGCAGTGGGGATCGGGGACGTGCTTTCTTT. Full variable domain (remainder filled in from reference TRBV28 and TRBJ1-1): DVKVTQSSRYLVKRTGEKVFLECVQDMDHENMFWYRQDPGLGLRLIYFSYDVKMKEKGDIPEGYSVSREKKERFSLILESASTNQTSMYLCASSGDRGRAFFGQGTRLTVV.